These 15 T cell receptor beta chains came from one sample sequenced in a study of radiotherapy plus CTLA-4 blockade in lung cancer (dated 2018 in TCRdb). Receptor libraries were prepared by the immunoSEQ multiplex PCR assay. Entries here come from immuneACCESS through TCRdb and include only in-frame sequences with V and J called. Some clones fail to appear in such tables; in the studies checked, an unresolved V gene covers under half of the shortfall, and the cause of the remainder is unknown. The sample has around 56,000 clones on record, approximately 79% of them singletons. The ten largest clones take up around 16% of the sample. The source was peripheral blood, collected from a patient treated with radiotherapy plus ipilimumab. The receptor set was obtained from a human donor with non-small cell lung cancer who had a complete response to radiotherapy plus ipilimumab.

The rearrangement uses TRBV6-5 and TRBJ1-1, with unresolved D. The CDR3 is 14 residues long. The germline V gene has CDR1 MNHEY and CDR2 SVGAGI. V dropped 8 bases and J dropped 4 bases, with 17 bases sitting between them. CDR3 sequence reads: CASGNSGGSTEAFF. CDR3 nucleotide sequence: TGTGCCAGCGGAAACTCCGGAGGGTCCACTGAAGCTTTCTTT.

The genes are TRBV4-3 and TRBJ2-1; tentatively, D is TRBD2 (6 bases). Trimming cost V 0 bases and J 5 bases, with 14 bases left between them. This CDR3 contains 16 residues. Germline V gives CDR1 LGHNA, CDR2 YSLEER. The CDR3 DNA reads as TGCGCCAGCAGCCAAGATCTGCGGGAAGGGGACAATGAGCAGTTCTTC. Residues: CASSQDLREGDNEQFF.

This sequence joins TRBV9 and TRBJ2-3, with D perhaps matching TRBD2 (6 bases). The germline gives CDR1 SGDLS, CDR2 YYNGEE. The CDR3 consists of 15 residues. With 3 bases removed from V and 4 bases from J, the gap between germline ends came to 15 bases. CDR3 sequence (DNA): TGTGCCAGCAGCGCGGGCGCAGGAGGGTCAGATACGCAGTATTTT. Translating gives CASSAGAGGSDTQYF.

Points on this clone: Other DNA sequences in the same sample also yield this CDR3. This chain links TRBV7-2 with TRBJ1-5; unclear D gene. V lost 1 base and J lost 2, with 6 bases in between. The CDR3 is 14 amino acids. The germline gives CDR1 SGHTA, CDR2 FQGNSA. CDR3 nucleotides: TGTGCCAGCAGCTTAGGAGGTGGCAATCAGCCCCAGCATTTT. Protein sequence: CASSLGGGNQPQHF.

The V call is TRBV10-3, the J call TRBJ2-1; tentative D call: TRBD2 (6 bases). Trimming removed 2 bases from V and 9 bases from J, with 14 bases in between. This CDR3 spans 14 amino acids. Germline V gives CDR1 ENHRY, CDR2 SYGVKD. The CDR3 sequence is CAISEPFTSTEQFF. The CDR3 coding sequence is TGTGCCATCAGTGAGCCATTTACTAGCACTGAGCAGTTCTTC.

The chain uses TRBV4-3 and TRBJ1-1; 8 positions agree with TRBD1. V dropped 2 bases and J dropped 5; count of bases not matched to a gene: 7. Germline V CDR1 and CDR2: LGHNA, YSLEER. The CDR3 is 15 residues long. The CDR3 nucleotides read TGCGCCAGCAGCCAAACCCTACAGGGGGTGACTGAAGCTTTCTTT. This encodes CASSQTLQGVTEAFF.

The chain combines TRBV5-1 with TRBJ2-1; TRBD2 matches at 9 bases. The length of the CDR3 is 17 residues. Germline V gene data show CDR1 as SGHRS and CDR2 as YFSETQ. J gave up 9 bases and V 4 bases, and 17 bases lay outside the gene matches. The CDR3, as DNA: TGCGCCAGCAGCCTTCGCCCTCTTAGCGGGAGCATTGGTGAGCAGTTCTTC. The encoded protein is CASSLRPLSGSIGEQFF.

This chain uses TRBV6-1 with TRBJ1-2; no reliable D call. V was pared by 3 bases and J by 5 bases, with 10 bases between. The CDR3 contains 13 residues. The germline CDR1 and CDR2 sequences are MNHNS and SASEGT. The CDR3: CASSDTNSYGYTF. The CDR3 bases are TGTGCCAGCAGTGACACCAACTCATATGGCTACACCTTC.

The sample holds a few counts of this clone. This CDR3 is CASSQGTTFSPLHF. CDR3 nucleotide sequence: TGCGCCAGCAGCCAAGGGACAACTTTTTCACCCCTCCACTTT. The gene calls are TRBV4-1 and TRBJ1-6; TRBD1 might be the D (5 bases). CDR1 MGHRA and CDR2 YSYEKL come from the germline V gene. V was clipped by 1 base and J by 9 bases, with 10 bases between them. This CDR3 has 14 residues.

This clone turned up a few times. This sequence joins TRBV11-3 and TRBJ2-7; D might be TRBD2 (6 bases). CDR1 and CDR2 (germline): SGHNT, YENEEA. The CDR3 is 14 residues long. Trimming took off 1 base at V and 4 bases at J, with 11 bases between the two ends. CDR3 amino acids: CASSLVLALYEQYV. CDR3 sequence (DNA): TGTGCCAGCAGCTTAGTACTAGCTTTGTACGAGCAGTACGTC.

This chain links TRBV6-5 with TRBJ1-1; D unresolved. Trimming removed 0 bases from V and 5 bases from J, with 13 bases in between. Germline V gives CDR1 MNHEY, CDR2 SVGAGI. CDR3 length: 15 residues. The CDR3 sequence is CASSYSREGATEAFF. The DNA for the CDR3 is TGTGCCAGCAGTTACTCGAGGGAGGGCGCGACTGAAGCTTTCTTT.

The chain uses TRBV5-6 and TRBJ1-2; D is undetermined. The germline V and J ends were trimmed by 1 base and 5 bases, with 12 bases remaining between them. Germline V gene lookup returns CDR1 SGHDT and CDR2 YYEEEE. The CDR3 runs to 14 residues. In DNA, the CDR3 is TGTGCCAGCAGCTTGCAAAATATAGAGTATGGCTACACCTTC. This gives the protein CASSLQNIEYGYTF.

The J gene is TRBJ1-3, the V gene TRBV18; the D gene is possibly TRBD1 (5 bases). Germline V gene sequence: CDR1 KGHSH, CDR2 LQKENI. V was clipped by 2 bases and J by 4 bases, with 9 bases between them. The CDR3 runs to 14 residues. This CDR3 reads CASSPSGNGNTIYF. Here the CDR3 DNA reads TGTGCCAGCTCACCATCAGGGAACGGAAACACCATATATTTT.

The V call is TRBV2, the J call TRBJ2-3, with TRBD2 matching 8 bases. The germline CDR1 and CDR2 sequences are SNHLY and FYNNEI. CDR3 length: 15 residues. Unmatched junction bases numbered 8, after V lost 6 bases and J lost 3 bases. The CDR3 sequence: CASSSGGGHTDTQYF. CDR3 coding DNA: TGTGCCAGCAGCTCGGGCGGGGGGCATACAGATACGCAGTATTTT.

The chain links TRBV19 to TRBJ2-1; 14 bases map to TRBD2. This CDR3 spans 17 amino acids. Germline loops: CDR1 LNHDA, CDR2 SQIVND (reference sequence). The ends lost 5 bases at V and 3 bases at J; junction bases unmatched: 6. CDR3 DNA sequence: TGTGCCAGTAGTTCGACTAGCGGGAGGGACTACTACAATGAGCAGTTCTTC. This encodes CASSSTSGRDYYNEQFF.